The 21 T cell receptor beta chains below come from one sample, sequenced in a study of T cells in Graves' hyperthyroidism and ophthalmopathy. Template material for amplifying TCR beta CDR3 regions consisted of RNA transcripts. The HTBI set primed first-round TCR CDR3 RT-PCR. TCRdb reprocessed the multiplex PCR reads with MiXCR, giving one entry per CDR3 protein. The sample contains about 770,000 distinct CDR3 sequences, roughly a sixth of which appear only once. The sequencing sample was made of blood. These TCRs come from a woman between 50 and 59 years old with Graves' hyperthyroidism that later progressed to Graves' ophthalmopathy.

This clonotype has more than one count but fewer than ten. The rearrangement joins TRBV2 to TRBJ2-6, with 7 bases identical to TRBD2. This CDR3 region has 14 residues. J lost 0 bases, V lost 9 bases, and 2 bases had no gene match. In germline, CDR1 is SNHLY, CDR2 FYNNEI. The CDR3 DNA follows: TGTGCCAGGGGGACTACCTCTGGGGCCAACGTCCTGACTTTC. Translation: CARGTTSGANVLTF.

In this sample, this clonotype turned up many times. The V gene is TRBV9, the J gene TRBJ1-1, with a possible D match to TRBD1 (5 bases). V lost 6 bases and J 0 bases, leaving 18 bases between the germline ends. The CDR3 is 16 amino acids. The germline V gene has CDR1 SGDLS and CDR2 YYNGEE. The chain's CDR3 is CASTLGDGGVNTEAFF. The CDR3 DNA reads as TGTGCCAGCACCCTAGGGGACGGGGGAGTGAACACTGAAGCTTTCTTT.

The sample holds many counts of this clonotype. The rearrangement links TRBV7-8 to TRBJ1-5; D gene ambiguous. V shed 1 base and J shed 6 bases, with 13 bases lying between them. CDR1 SGHVS and CDR2 FQNEAQ come from the germline V gene. This CDR3 comprises 15 residues. The CDR3 reads CASSLGAEESQPQHF. The CDR3 nucleotides are TGTGCCAGCAGCTTAGGGGCAGAAGAGAGTCAGCCCCAGCATTTT.

At least ten counts were recorded for this clonotype. The chain joins TRBV11-2 to TRBJ2-5, with D perhaps TRBD2 (6 bases). V shed 2 bases and J shed 5 bases, with 9 bases lying between them. Germline V CDR1 and CDR2: SGHAT, FQNNGV. The CDR3 is made up of 13 amino acids. The chain's CDR3 is CASSLFSGETQYF. CDR3 sequence (DNA): TGTGCCAGCAGCTTATTTAGCGGCGAGACCCAGTACTTC.

The chain carries TRBV20-1 and TRBJ1-1, with D hard to call. Germline V gene sequence: CDR1 DFQATT, CDR2 SNEGSKA (reference sequence). There are 12 residues in the CDR3. Trimming stripped 3 bases from V and 3 bases from J, with 8 bases between. CDR3 DNA: TGCAGTGCTAGTGAGGCTTACACTGAAGCTTTCTTT. Its protein product is CSASEAYTEAFF.

The sample holds a few counts of this clonotype. The rearrangement joins TRBV4-1 to TRBJ2-7, with TRBD1 matching 9 bases. V gave up 1 base and J gave up 5 bases; unmatched junction bases: 6. Looked up from germline, CDR1 is MGHRA and CDR2 is YSYEKL. The length of the CDR3 is 15 residues. The CDR3 region is CASSQGPGQGHEQYF. The CDR3 DNA sequence: TGCGCCAGCAGCCAAGGTCCGGGACAGGGTCACGAGCAGTACTTC.

In this sample, this clonotype turned up many times. This chain uses TRBV7-3 with TRBJ2-1; D is uncertain. Trimming removed 5 bases from V and 6 bases from J, with 17 bases in between. This CDR3 region has 15 residues. Germline CDR1 SGHTA, CDR2 FQGTGA. DNA of the CDR3: TGTGCCAGCAGCACCGGACCCCTACGAGGCAATGAGCAGTTCTTC. It encodes CASSTGPLRGNEQFF.

This clonotype was observed many times. The chain couples TRBV2 to TRBJ1-2; 9 bases agree with TRBD1. After removal of 4 bases from V and 7 bases from J, the junction contained 13 bases not matched to a gene. CDR1 is SNHLY and CDR2 is FYNNEI in the germline V gene. The CDR3 runs 16 residues. CDR3 coding DNA: TGTGCCAGCAGTGGAAAAGGACAGGGGCGCACCTCTGGCTACACCTTC. Translation gives CASSGKGQGRTSGYTF.

This clonotype was counted between two and nine times. The chain carries TRBV4-1 and TRBJ2-7; 7 positions agree with TRBD2. The germline CDR1 and CDR2 sequences are MGHRA and YSYEKL. This CDR3 is built from 16 residues. V dropped 7 bases and J dropped 0; count of bases not matched to a gene: 12. The CDR3 loop reads CASNPGGQGVSYEQYF. The CDR3 DNA follows: TGCGCCAGCAATCCGGGAGGCCAAGGGGTCTCCTACGAGCAGTACTTC.

Many counts were recorded for this clonotype. The genes are TRBV18 and TRBJ1-1; unclear D gene. The CDR3 loop spans 14 amino acids. CDR1 and CDR2 from the germline V gene are KGHSH and LQKENI. Trimming shortened V by 6 bases and J by 0 bases, and 11 bases separated the two germline ends. This chain's CDR3 is CASSRPGVNTEAFF. CDR3 coding DNA: TGTGCCAGCTCCCGCCCCGGGGTGAACACTGAAGCTTTCTTT. The full variable domain, completed using reference TRBV18 and TRBJ1-1, is NAGVMQNPRHLVRRRGQEARLRCSPMKGHSHVYWYRQLPEEGLKFMVYLQKENIIDESGMPKERFSAEFPKEGPSILRIQQVVRGDSAAYFCASSRPGVNTEAFFGQGTRLTVV.

This clonotype was observed many times. The CDR3 region has the DNA TGCGCCAGCAGCTTGGGGGGAAATGGCAATCAGCCCCAGCATTTT. Its protein product is CASSLGGNGNQPQHF. The J gene is TRBJ1-5, the V gene TRBV5-1; D is undetermined. The V end was cut by 0 bases, the J end by 2 bases, with 9 bases between. There are 15 residues in the CDR3. Per the germline V gene, CDR1 is SGHRS and CDR2 is YFSETQ.

This clonotype was counted only a few times. The rearrangement links TRBV4-1 to TRBJ1-5; D is perhaps TRBD1 (5 bases). V lost 4 bases and J lost 5, with 18 bases in between. This CDR3 is built from 16 residues. Germline-derived CDR1 and CDR2 are MGHRA and YSYEKL. CDR3 DNA sequence: TGCGCCAGCAGCCCTCGGGTGGGACCAGGTTATCAGCCCCAGCATTTT. Translating it yields CASSPRVGPGYQPQHF.

The gene calls are TRBV4-1 and TRBJ1-1, with TRBD1 matching 10 bases. The germline gives CDR1 MGHRA, CDR2 YSYEKL. With 1 base clipped from V and 0 bases from J, the junction kept 2 bases outside the gene matches. The length of the CDR3 is 16 residues. CDR3 sequence: CASSQGQGAMNTEAFF. CDR3 bases: TGCGCCAGCAGCCAAGGACAGGGGGCCATGAACACTGAAGCTTTCTTT.

The chain links TRBV7-9 to TRBJ1-1; TRBD1 matches at 9 bases. V dropped 5 bases and J dropped 4; count of bases not matched to a gene: 17. Germline-derived CDR1 and CDR2 are SEHNR and FQNEAQ (reference sequence). The CDR3 length is 18 residues. CDR3 sequence reads: CASSPPLGQGHKGTEAFF. DNA of the CDR3: TGTGCCAGCAGCCCCCCCTTAGGACAGGGGCACAAGGGCACTGAAGCTTTCTTT.

This clonotype was counted only a few times. At one boundary the junction diverges from the germline segment, which might be a read error. The V and J genes are TRBV3-1 and TRBJ1-1; D uncertain. Germline V CDR1 and CDR2: LGHDT, YNNKEL (reference sequence). The CDR3 has 14 residues. DNA for the CDR3: TGTGCCAGCAGCCAAGGAATTATGAACACTGAAGTTTTCTTT. It translates to CASSQGIMNTEVFF.

This clonotype came up a few times. At one end, the junction sequence differs from germline, possibly due to a read error. J is TRBJ2-5 and V is TRBV7-9, with D hard to call. This CDR3 contains 13 residues. The V gene's germline CDR1 is SEHNR and CDR2 FQNEAQ (reference sequence). The CDR3 sequence is CASYHIRGETQHF. CDR3 coding DNA: TGTGCCAGCTATCACATTCGTGGAGAGACCCAGCACTTC.

The rearrangement joins TRBV14 to TRBJ1-5, with TRBD1 matching over 10 bases. There are 13 residues in the CDR3. Germline V gives CDR1 SGHDN, CDR2 FVKESK. Trimming cost V 4 bases and J 8 bases; bases outside gene matches: 2. Written as DNA, the CDR3 is TGTGCCAGCAGCCGGGACAGGGGTGAGCCCCAGCATTTT. Translating it yields CASSRDRGEPQHF.

The chain joins TRBV5-6 to TRBJ2-5; D is tentatively TRBD1 or TRBD2 (5 bases each). Germline loops: CDR1 SGHDT, CDR2 YYEEEE. The germline V and J ends were trimmed by 4 bases and 5 bases, with 15 bases remaining between them. This CDR3 is 14 amino acids long. The CDR3 protein is CASSKRGSGETQYF. CDR3 in DNA: TGTGCCAGCAGCAAACGGGGCTCGGGGGAGACCCAGTACTTC. Using reference TRBV5-6 and TRBJ2-5 for the parts outside the CDR3, the full variable domain is DAGVTQSPTHLIKTRGQQVTLRCSPKSGHDTVSWYQQALGQGPQFIFQYYEEEERQRGNFPDRFSGHQFPNYSSELNVNALLLGDSALYLCASSKRGSGETQYFGPGTRLLVL.

This chain links TRBV5-1 with TRBJ2-3, with 8 positions matching TRBD2. CDR1 and CDR2 from the germline V gene are SGHRS and YFSETQ. The CDR3 has 16 amino acids. Losses at the gene ends were 0 bases for V and 2 bases for J; bases not matched to a gene: 5. The CDR3 sequence is CASSLDSGAYTDTQYF. CDR3 DNA: TGCGCCAGCAGCTTGGATAGCGGGGCATACACAGATACGCAGTATTTT. Together with reference TRBV5-1 and TRBJ2-3, the CDR3 gives the full variable domain: KAGVTQTPRYLIKTRGQQVTLSCSPISGHRSVSWYQQTPGQGLQFLFEYFSETQRNKGNFPGRFSGRQFSNSRSEMNVSTLELGDSALYLCASSLDSGAYTDTQYFGPGTRLTVL.

This clonotype was seen ten or more times. The chain combines TRBV12-3 or TRBV12-4 with TRBJ2-2, with 9 bases aligning to TRBD2. CDR3 length: 17 residues. V was pared by 2 bases and J by 6 bases, with 10 bases of the junction left unmatched. This CDR3 reads CASSLRPSGAAPGELFF. The CDR3 DNA reads as TGTGCCAGCAGTTTACGGCCTAGCGGGGCTGCACCCGGGGAGCTGTTTTTT.

This clonotype was observed a handful of times. The chain's CDR3 is CASSVGGTIDTQYF. The CDR3 nucleotides read TGTGCCAGCAGCGTAGGGGGTACGATAGATACGCAGTATTTT. This chain links TRBV9 with TRBJ2-3, with D unclear. The V gene's germline CDR1 is SGDLS and CDR2 YYNGEE. CDR3 length: 14 amino acids. Trimming removed 0 bases from V and 5 bases from J, with 10 bases in between.